This is a list of T cell receptor beta chains from one sample in a study of T cell repertoires in cytomegalovirus infection. MiXCR was run by TCRdb on the reads, yielding one entry per CDR3 protein. The sample includes roughly 110,000 distinct CDR3 sequences, roughly a tenth of them seen just once. Their antigens are not known. The sample taken for sequencing was PBMCs, sequenced either directly or after in vitro stimulation (not recorded which). These receptors were taken from a human donor in good health (CMV status not recorded). Some clones in this sample may be carry-over from other donors' samples. Each CDR3 is given with its conserved first and last residue. The D gene is left open where the match is weak. Size values are once, few and many counts, or a class for expanded clones, and some rows have none.

CASSLKRSLHEQYF,TGTGCCAGCAGTCTCAAACGTAGCCTCCACGAGCAGTACTTC,TRBV27,TRBJ2-7,-,-
CASSFRDRVKTQYF,TGCGCCAGCAGCTTCCGGGACAGGGTGAAGACCCAGTACTTC,TRBV5-1,TRBJ2-5,TRBD1,-
CASSSSGRSTDTQYF,TGTGCCAGCAGCTCAAGCGGGAGGTCCACAGATACGCAGTATTTT,TRBV7-7,TRBJ2-3,TRBD2,many
CASSSMTGSLTADTQYF,TGTGCCAGCAGTTCCATGACAGGGAGTTTAACAGCAGATACGCAGTATTTT,TRBV28,TRBJ2-3,TRBD1,few
CASSAVRGGISEAFF,TGTGCCAGCAGCGCTGTCAGGGGAGGGATCTCTGAAGCTTTCTTT,TRBV11-2,TRBJ1-1,-,few
CASSSGTSGMGANTGELFF,TGTGCCAGCAGCTCCGGGACTAGCGGGATGGGGGCGAACACCGGGGAGCTGTTTTTT,TRBV6-2/TRBV6-3,TRBJ2-2,TRBD2,few
CASSQVATGTQPQHF,TGCGCCAGCAGCCAAGTCGCGACAGGTACTCAGCCCCAGCATTTT,TRBV4-1,TRBJ1-5,-,-
CASSRRQDPNYGYTF,TGTGCCAGCAGCCGGCGGCAGGACCCTAACTATGGCTACACCTTC,TRBV9,TRBJ1-2,-,many
CASSMADRLPEAFF,TGTGCCAGTAGTATGGCCGACAGGCTACCTGAAGCTTTCTTT,TRBV19,TRBJ1-1,-,few
CASSHRDRASYEQYF,TGCGCCAGCAGCCACCGGGACAGGGCCTCCTACGAGCAGTACTTC,TRBV4-1,TRBJ2-7,TRBD1,-
CSVKTGAGANVLTF,TGCAGCGTAAAGACAGGGGCTGGGGCCAACGTCCTGACTTTC,TRBV29-1,TRBJ2-6,TRBD1,few
CASSLAGRGGQETQYF,TGTGCCAGCAGCTTAGCCGGCAGGGGTGGACAAGAGACCCAGTACTTC,TRBV7-2,TRBJ2-5,-,-
CASSLGTSVYNEQFF,TGTGCCAGCAGTTTGGGGACTAGTGTTTACAATGAGCAGTTCTTC,TRBV28,TRBJ2-1,TRBD2,-
CASSPPGQIAKNIQYF,TGTGCCAGCAGCCCCCCGGGACAGATAGCCAAAAACATTCAGTACTTC,TRBV28,TRBJ2-4,TRBD1,few
CAISEAPNYGYTF,TGTGCCATCAGTGAGGCACCCAACTATGGCTACACCTTC,TRBV10-3,TRBJ1-2,-,many
CASSLVGGQSGNTIYF,TGTGCCAGCAGCTTAGTAGGGGGCCAATCTGGAAACACCATATATTTT,TRBV7-2,TRBJ1-3,TRBD1,-
CASSIRGQGSTGELFF,TGTGCCAGTAGTATAAGGGGACAGGGAAGCACCGGGGAGCTGTTTTTT,TRBV19,TRBJ2-2,TRBD1,many
CASSTGTGDHNEQFF,TGTGCCAGCAGCACCGGGACAGGGGACCACAATGAGCAGTTCTTC,TRBV6-5,TRBJ2-1,TRBD1,-
CASSLSGGYGYTF,TGTGCCAGCAGCTTATCCGGGGGTTATGGCTACACCTTC,TRBV7-6,TRBJ1-2,-,many
CASSLSGARDYGYTF,TGTGCCAGCAGCTTGTCAGGGGCGCGGGACTATGGCTACACCTTC,TRBV7-9,TRBJ1-2,-,-